This is a list of T cell receptor beta chains from one sample in a study of technical replicates of blood from a few donors. Data came from immunoSEQ multiplex PCR; TCRdb stores just in-frame clones and leaves some out. The data contain around 80,000 clones, roughly 94% of them singletons. Sample: T cells isolated from PBMCs. The receptor source for this set is a human donor in good health. Both conserved end residues are part of each CDR3. D genes are given only for firm matches. Clone size, where shown, is once, few, many, or a class for clones that have expanded.

J: TRBJ2-1; D: -; V: TRBV5-1; size: -; DNA: TGCGCCAGCAGCTTGAGACAGTCTAATGAGCAGTTCTTC; CDR3: CASSLRQSNEQFF
J: TRBJ2-1; D: -; V: TRBV4-1; size: few; DNA: TGCGCCAGCAGCCAGGAAAGCGCGAATAATTGGGATGAGCAGTTCTTC; CDR3: CASSQESANNWDEQFF
J: TRBJ2-2; D: TRBD1; V: TRBV7-9; size: -; DNA: TGTGCCAGCCGCCCTAGTCCCCGGGACAGTTACACCGGGGAGCTGTTTTTT; CDR3: CASRPSPRDSYTGELFF
J: TRBJ1-5; D: -; V: TRBV6-6; size: -; DNA: TGTGCCAGCAGTTACTCGGGGGCGCGCAATCAGCCCCAGCATTTT; CDR3: CASSYSGARNQPQHF
J: TRBJ2-4; D: TRBD2; V: TRBV6-4; size: -; DNA: TGTGCCAGCCCACGGGGGGTATCTCTAGCCAAAAACATTCAGTACTTC; CDR3: CASPRGVSLAKNIQYF
J: TRBJ2-1; D: -; V: TRBV6-6; size: -; DNA: TGTGCCAGCAGGCCTGGACAGCCGTACAATGAGCAGTTCTTC; CDR3: CASRPGQPYNEQFF
J: TRBJ2-3; D: -; V: TRBV6-1; size: -; DNA: TGTGCGGGGGCTTCCGGGGATACGCAGTATTTT; CDR3: CAGASGDTQYF
J: TRBJ1-2; D: -; V: TRBV6-1; size: -; DNA: TGTGCCAGCAGTGATTTGGAGGCTTTCTATGGCTACACCTTC; CDR3: CASSDLEAFYGYTF
J: TRBJ2-3; D: TRBD2; V: TRBV25-1; size: -; DNA: TGTGCCAGCAGTCGGACTAGCGGGAGTGGTACGCAGTATTTT; CDR3: CASSRTSGSGTQYF
J: TRBJ2-7; D: -; V: TRBV19; size: -; DNA: TGTGCCAGTAGTATCAGGCGGGCGAGCTCCTACGAGCAGTACTTC; CDR3: CASSIRRASSYEQYF
J: TRBJ1-2; D: TRBD1; V: TRBV9; size: -; DNA: TGTGCCAGCACCCTAGACAGGGGAGTCGTCTATGGCTACACCTTC; CDR3: CASTLDRGVVYGYTF
J: TRBJ2-3; D: -; V: TRBV7-6; size: -; DNA: TGTGCCAGCAGCGCCGGGAAAGGGAGCACAGATACGCAGTATTTT; CDR3: CASSAGKGSTDTQYF
J: TRBJ1-1; D: -; V: TRBV5-1; size: -; DNA: TGCGCCAGCAACTCGCAGGGATCGAACACTGAAGCTTTCTTT; CDR3: CASNSQGSNTEAFF
J: TRBJ1-1; D: TRBD1; V: TRBV11-3; size: -; DNA: TGTGCCAGCAGCGTAGGGACAGGGAGGCACACTGAAGCTTTCTTT; CDR3: CASSVGTGRHTEAFF
J: TRBJ1-1; D: -; V: TRBV5-5; size: -; DNA: TGTGCCAGCAGCTTGGCTAGGTCCCAGAACACTGAAGCTTTCTTT; CDR3: CASSLARSQNTEAFF
J: TRBJ2-2; D: -; V: TRBV6-6; size: -; DNA: TGTGCCAGCAGTTATTCCCAGAACACCGGGGAGCTGTTTTTT; CDR3: CASSYSQNTGELFF
J: TRBJ2-7; D: -; V: TRBV27; size: once; DNA: TGTGCCAGCAGTTTGACAGGTACCTACGAGCAGTACTTC; CDR3: CASSLTGTYEQYF
J: TRBJ1-3; D: -; V: TRBV10-3; size: -; DNA: TGTGCCATCAGTGAGTCGACAGATTCTGGAAACACCATATATTTT; CDR3: CAISESTDSGNTIYF
J: TRBJ2-5; D: TRBD1; V: TRBV30; size: -; DNA: TGTGCCTGGGACAGGGGTGATGGGACCCAGTACTTC; CDR3: CAWDRGDGTQYF
J: TRBJ1-2; D: TRBD1; V: TRBV9; size: -; DNA: TGTGCCAGCAGCGTATCGACAGGGGAGGTCAGCGGCTACACCTTC; CDR3: CASSVSTGEVSGYTF
J: TRBJ1-3; D: TRBD1; V: TRBV7-7; size: once; DNA: TGTGCCAGCAGCAAAGACAGGGGGGGAGGAAACACCATATATTTT; CDR3: CASSKDRGGGNTIYF
J: TRBJ1-5; D: TRBD1; V: TRBV6-6; size: -; DNA: TGTGCCAGCAGTTACACACAGGGGGGTGGTCAGCCCCAGCATTTT; CDR3: CASSYTQGGGQPQHF
J: TRBJ2-5; D: -; V: TRBV6-1; size: -; DNA: TGTGCCAGCAGTGAAGCTACTAAAGAGACCCAGTACTTC; CDR3: CASSEATKETQYF
J: TRBJ2-3; D: -; V: TRBV5-6; size: -; DNA: TGTGCCAGCAGCTTGGTGGGGGCCTTTCTCACAGATACGCAGTATTTT; CDR3: CASSLVGAFLTDTQYF
J: TRBJ2-7; D: -; V: TRBV11-2; size: -; DNA: TGTGCCAGCAGGGATAGCGCCGTCTACGAGCAGTACTTC; CDR3: CASRDSAVYEQYF
J: TRBJ1-2; D: -; V: TRBV30; size: -; DNA: TGTGCCTGGAGTTTAGAGTATGGCTACACCTTC; CDR3: CAWSLEYGYTF
J: TRBJ1-4; D: -; V: TRBV27; size: -; DNA: TGTGCCAGTATGCATACCGGTGAAAAACTGTTTTTT; CDR3: CASMHTGEKLFF
J: TRBJ2-3; D: -; V: TRBV7-2; size: -; DNA: TGTGCCAGCAAGGAGCGGGCCACAGATACGCAGTATTTT; CDR3: CASKERATDTQYF
J: TRBJ1-1; D: -; V: TRBV27; size: -; DNA: TGTGCCAGCAGTTCTGCGGCCATGAACACTGAAGCTTTCTTT; CDR3: CASSSAAMNTEAFF
J: TRBJ2-7; D: TRBD2; V: TRBV4-1; size: -; DNA: TGCGCCAGCAGCCAAGGGGCGGGAGCGAGCTCCTACGAGCAGTACTTC; CDR3: CASSQGAGASSYEQYF
J: TRBJ2-5; D: -; V: TRBV19; size: -; DNA: TGTGCCAGTAGTCACCTAGCTACTCAAGAGACCCAGTACTTC; CDR3: CASSHLATQETQYF
J: TRBJ1-4; D: TRBD1; V: TRBV6-5; size: -; DNA: TGTGCCAGCAGTTATTCCGGGACAGGGAATGAAAAACTGTTTTTT; CDR3: CASSYSGTGNEKLFF
J: TRBJ2-7; D: -; V: TRBV7-9; size: -; DNA: TGTGCCAGCAGCTTAGGGGGGCTGGAGCAGTACTTC; CDR3: CASSLGGLEQYF
J: TRBJ2-1; D: TRBD2; V: TRBV19; size: -; DNA: TGTGCCAGTAGTGCATCCGGGACTAGCGGGAGGCACAATGAGCAGTTCTTC; CDR3: CASSASGTSGRHNEQFF
J: TRBJ1-2; D: -; V: TRBV28; size: -; DNA: TGTGCCAGCAGTTTTTCGAACTATGGCTACACCTTC; CDR3: CASSFSNYGYTF
J: TRBJ2-1; D: -; V: TRBV9; size: once; DNA: TGTGCCAGCAGCGTGACGGACACTGGTGAGCAGTTCTTC; CDR3: CASSVTDTGEQFF